This TCR beta chain was retrieved from a study of identical twins. CDR3 size: 14 residues. Germline CDR1 reads DFQATT; CDR2 reads SNEGSKA (reference sequence). V lost 3 bases and J 6 bases, leaving 14 bases between the germline ends. Notes on this clonotype: As yet, its antigen is unknown.

TCRdb itself ran the 5' RACE reads through MiXCR, one entry per CDR3 protein. The sample lists about 570,000 distinct CDR3 sequences, nearly 10% occurring once. Study-level results: High-abundance cord blood beta clonotypes had fewer insertions; memory repertoires showed none.

The data also belong to a second study, concerning yellow fever vaccine responses in identical twins.

V usage is TRBV20-1 and J usage is TRBJ2-2; tentatively, D is TRBD1 (7 bases). The clonotype originates from a woman under 30 in good health. Sequencing input: PBMCs. The CDR3 here is CSASPRGEAGELFF. For the CDR3, the DNA is TGCAGTGCTAGTCCCAGGGGGGAGGCCGGGGAGCTGTTTTTT.